The T cell receptor beta chain under discussion was sequenced for a study of T cell repertoires in cytomegalovirus infection. Overall study: Shared public TCR beta signatures pointed to both CMV infection and a matching HLA type. Overall study findings and caveats: Dominating the ex vivo response were TCR beta clonotypes that were CMV-specific and HLA-C-restricted. The study identified carriers of CMV plus the relevant HLA from cumulative public TCR beta family frequency.

There are many counts of this clonotype. Its antigen is currently unknown. Germline loops: CDR1 SGHTA, CDR2 FQGNSA. V lost 1 base to trimming and J lost 6 bases, with 7 bases between them. The CDR3 covers 13 residues. From the reads, TCRdb called clonotypes with MiXCR, one entry per CDR3 protein. The table lists 60,000 to 75,000 distinct CDR3 sequences, 3.5% to 4% of them singletons. The source of this sequence is a human donor in good health (CMV status not recorded). Some clones in this sample may be carry-over from other donors' samples. The sequenced sample was PBMCs. The rearrangement links TRBV7-2 to TRBJ1-5; D call uncertain. CDR3 nucleotide sequence: TGTGCCAGCAGCTTAGATTTGGTTCAGCCCCAGCATTTT. Its protein product is CASSLDLVQPQHF.